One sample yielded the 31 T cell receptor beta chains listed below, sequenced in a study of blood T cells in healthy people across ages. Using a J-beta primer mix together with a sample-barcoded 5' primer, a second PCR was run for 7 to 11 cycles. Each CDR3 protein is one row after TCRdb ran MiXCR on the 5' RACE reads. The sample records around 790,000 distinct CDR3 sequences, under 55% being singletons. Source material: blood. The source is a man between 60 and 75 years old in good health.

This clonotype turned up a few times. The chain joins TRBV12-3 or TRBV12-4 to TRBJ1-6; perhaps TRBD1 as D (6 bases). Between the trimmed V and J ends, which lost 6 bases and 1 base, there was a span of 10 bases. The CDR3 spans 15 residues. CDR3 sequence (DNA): TGTGCCAGCAGCCCGACAGGATCCTATAATTCACCCCTCCACTTT. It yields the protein CASSPTGSYNSPLHF.

CDR3: CSARFGGSTDTQYF. CDR3 DNA sequence: TGCAGTGCTAGATTCGGGGGCAGCACAGATACGCAGTATTTT. The gene calls are TRBV20-1 and TRBJ2-3; the D call may be TRBD1 or TRBD2 (6 bases each). Germline CDR1 is DFQATT and CDR2 is SNEGSKA (reference sequence). Trimming took 2 bases from V and 0 from J, leaving 9 bases between them. The CDR3 has 14 amino acids.

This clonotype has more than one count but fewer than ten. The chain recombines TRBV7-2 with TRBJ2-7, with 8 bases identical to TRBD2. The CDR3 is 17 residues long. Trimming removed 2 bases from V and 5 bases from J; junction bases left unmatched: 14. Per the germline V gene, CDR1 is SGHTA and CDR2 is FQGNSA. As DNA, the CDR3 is TGTGCCAGCAGCTTACCCCAGCGGGGGCCCCTATTCGACGAGCAGTACTTC. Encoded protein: CASSLPQRGPLFDEQYF.

The chain's CDR3 is CASGLPQEDTQYF. The CDR3 coding sequence is TGTGCTAGTGGTTTGCCTCAGGAGGATACGCAGTATTTT. The gene calls are TRBV12-5 and TRBJ2-3, with D unresolved. The germline V gene has CDR1 LGHNT and CDR2 FRNRAP. Trimming took off 2 bases at V and 6 bases at J, with 9 bases between the two ends. The CDR3 is 13 residues long. Full variable domain (outside the CDR3, taken from reference TRBV12-5 and TRBJ2-3): DARVTQTPRHKVTEMGQEVTMRCQPILGHNTVFWYRQTMMQGLELLAYFRNRAPLDDSGMPKDRFSAEMPDATLATLKIQPSEPRDSAVYFCASGLPQEDTQYFGPGTRLTVL.

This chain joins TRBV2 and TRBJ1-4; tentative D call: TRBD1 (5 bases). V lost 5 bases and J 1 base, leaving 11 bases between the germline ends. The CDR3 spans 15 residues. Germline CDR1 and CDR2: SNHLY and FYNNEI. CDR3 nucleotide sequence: TGTGCCAGCAGTCCTAACAGGCGAACTAATGAAAAACTGTTTTTT. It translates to CASSPNRRTNEKLFF.

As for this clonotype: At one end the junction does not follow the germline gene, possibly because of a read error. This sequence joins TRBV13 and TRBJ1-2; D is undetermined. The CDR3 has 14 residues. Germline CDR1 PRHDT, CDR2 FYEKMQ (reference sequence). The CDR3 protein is CVSSSRDGNYGYTF. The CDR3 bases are TGTGTCAGCAGTTCGAGGGATGGTAACTATGGCTACACCTTC.

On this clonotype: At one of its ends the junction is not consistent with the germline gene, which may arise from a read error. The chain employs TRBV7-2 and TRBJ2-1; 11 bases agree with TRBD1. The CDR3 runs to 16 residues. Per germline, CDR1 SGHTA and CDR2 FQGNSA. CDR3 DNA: TGTGCCGGCAGCCCCATTGGACAGGGGGCGGGAGAGACCCAGTTCTTC. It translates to CAGSPIGQGAGETQFF.

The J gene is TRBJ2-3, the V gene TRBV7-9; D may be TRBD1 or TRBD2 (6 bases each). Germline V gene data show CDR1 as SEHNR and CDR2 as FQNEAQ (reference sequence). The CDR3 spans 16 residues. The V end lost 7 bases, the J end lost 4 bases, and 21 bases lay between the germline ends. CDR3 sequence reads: CASTISSGAAADTQYF. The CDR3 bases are TGTGCCAGCACCATCAGCTCGGGGGCAGCGGCAGATACGCAGTATTTT.

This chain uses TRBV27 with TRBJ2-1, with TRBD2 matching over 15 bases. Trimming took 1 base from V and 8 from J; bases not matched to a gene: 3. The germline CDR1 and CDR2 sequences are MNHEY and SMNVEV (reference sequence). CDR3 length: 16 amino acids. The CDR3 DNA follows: TGTGCCAGCAGTTTATTTGGGACTAGCGGGGGGTATGAGCAGTTCTTC. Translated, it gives CASSLFGTSGGYEQFF.

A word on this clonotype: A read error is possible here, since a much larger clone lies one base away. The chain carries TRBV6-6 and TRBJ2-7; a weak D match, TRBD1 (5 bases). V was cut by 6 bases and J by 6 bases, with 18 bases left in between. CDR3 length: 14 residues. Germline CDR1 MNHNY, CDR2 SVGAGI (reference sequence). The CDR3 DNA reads TGTGCCAGCAGGTACGACAAAAGGGGCGGCGAGCAGTACTTC. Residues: CASRYDKRGGEQYF.

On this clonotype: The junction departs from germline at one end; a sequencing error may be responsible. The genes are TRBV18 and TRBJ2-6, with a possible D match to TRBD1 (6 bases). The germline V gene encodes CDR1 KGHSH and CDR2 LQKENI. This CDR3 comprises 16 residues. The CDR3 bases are TGTGCCAGCTCACCACCGGACAGCTCTGGGGCCAACGCCCTGACTTTC. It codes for CASSPPDSSGANALTF.

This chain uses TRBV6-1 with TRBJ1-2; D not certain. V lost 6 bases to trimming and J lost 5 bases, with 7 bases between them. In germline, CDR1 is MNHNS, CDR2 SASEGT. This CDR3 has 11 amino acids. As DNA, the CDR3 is TGTGCCAGCAGGGAACAGTATGGCTACACCTTC. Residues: CASREQYGYTF.

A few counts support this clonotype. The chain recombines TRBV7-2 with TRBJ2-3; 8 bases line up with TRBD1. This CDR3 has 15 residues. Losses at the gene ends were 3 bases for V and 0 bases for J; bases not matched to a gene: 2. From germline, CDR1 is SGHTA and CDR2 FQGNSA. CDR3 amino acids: CASSLGQVSTDTQYF. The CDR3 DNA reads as TGTGCCAGCAGCTTGGGACAGGTTAGCACAGATACGCAGTATTTT.

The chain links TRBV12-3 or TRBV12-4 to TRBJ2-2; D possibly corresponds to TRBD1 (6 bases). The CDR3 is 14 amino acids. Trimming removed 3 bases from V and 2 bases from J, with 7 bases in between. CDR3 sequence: CASSLGHNTGELFF. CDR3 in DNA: TGTGCCAGCAGTTTGGGACATAACACCGGGGAGCTGTTTTTT.

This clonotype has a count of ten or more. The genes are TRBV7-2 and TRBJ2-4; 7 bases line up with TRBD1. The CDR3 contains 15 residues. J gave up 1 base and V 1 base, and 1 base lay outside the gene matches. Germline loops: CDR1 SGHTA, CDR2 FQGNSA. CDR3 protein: CASSLEGAAKNIQYF. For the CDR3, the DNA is TGTGCCAGCAGCTTAGAGGGGGCGGCCAAAAACATTCAGTACTTC.

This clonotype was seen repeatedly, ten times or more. The CDR3 nucleotides read TGTGCCAGCAGCACGACTCCAACGGTTAACGAGCAGTACTTC. Amino acids: CASSTTPTVNEQYF. This chain joins TRBV11-3 and TRBJ2-7; D remains ambiguous. Germline V gene data show CDR1 as SGHNT and CDR2 as YENEEA. V dropped 5 bases and J dropped 5 bases, with 16 bases sitting between them. The CDR3 covers 14 residues.

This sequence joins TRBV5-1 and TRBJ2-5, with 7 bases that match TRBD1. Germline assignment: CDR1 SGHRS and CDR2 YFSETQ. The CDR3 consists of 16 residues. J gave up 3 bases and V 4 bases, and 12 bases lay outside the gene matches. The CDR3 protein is CASSQYRGKTEETQYF. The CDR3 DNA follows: TGCGCCAGCAGCCAATACAGGGGAAAGACTGAAGAGACCCAGTACTTC.

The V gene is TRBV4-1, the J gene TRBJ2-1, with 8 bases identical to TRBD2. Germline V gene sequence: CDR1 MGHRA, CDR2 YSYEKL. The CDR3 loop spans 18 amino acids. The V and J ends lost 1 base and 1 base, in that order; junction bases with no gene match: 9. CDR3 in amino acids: CASSQVLAGPPSYNEQFF. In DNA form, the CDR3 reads TGCGCCAGCAGCCAAGTTTTAGCGGGGCCTCCTTCCTACAATGAGCAGTTCTTC.

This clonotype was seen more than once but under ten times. The CDR3 DNA follows: TGCAGTGCTAGTAAGACAGGGACCTACGAGCAGTACTTC. Translating gives CSASKTGTYEQYF. The chain recombines TRBV20-1 with TRBJ2-7; 7 nucleotides align to TRBD1. This CDR3 has 13 amino acids. Germline V gene lookup returns CDR1 DFQATT and CDR2 SNEGSKA (reference sequence). The J segment lost 2 bases and the V segment lost 3 bases, leaving 4 bases of the junction unmatched.

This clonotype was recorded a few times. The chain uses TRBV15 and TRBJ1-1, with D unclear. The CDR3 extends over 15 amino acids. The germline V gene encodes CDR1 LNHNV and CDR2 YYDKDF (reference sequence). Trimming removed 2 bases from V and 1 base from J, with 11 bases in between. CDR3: CATSRYADGNTEAFF. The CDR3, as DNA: TGTGCCACCAGCAGATACGCTGACGGGAACACTGAAGCTTTCTTT.

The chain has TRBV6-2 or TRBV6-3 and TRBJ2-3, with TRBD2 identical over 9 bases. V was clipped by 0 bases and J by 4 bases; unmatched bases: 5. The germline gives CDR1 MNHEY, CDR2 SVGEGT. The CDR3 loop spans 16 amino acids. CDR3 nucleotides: TGTGCCAGCAGTTACTCGATGGCGGGGGGGCCAGATACGCAGTATTTT. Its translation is CASSYSMAGGPDTQYF.

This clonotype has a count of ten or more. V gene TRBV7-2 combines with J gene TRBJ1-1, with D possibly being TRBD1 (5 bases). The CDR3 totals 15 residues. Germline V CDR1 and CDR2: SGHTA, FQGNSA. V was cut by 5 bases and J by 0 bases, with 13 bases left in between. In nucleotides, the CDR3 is TGTGCCAGCAGCCTATGGGGGGGTATGAACACTGAAGCTTTCTTT. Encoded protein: CASSLWGGMNTEAFF.

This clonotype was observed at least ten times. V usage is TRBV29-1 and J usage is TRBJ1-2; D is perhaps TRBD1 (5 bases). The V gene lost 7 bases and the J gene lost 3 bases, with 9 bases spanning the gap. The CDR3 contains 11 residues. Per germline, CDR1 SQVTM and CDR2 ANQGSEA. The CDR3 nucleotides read TGCAGCGCCCAGGGCCACTATGGCTACACCTTC. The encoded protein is CSAQGHYGYTF.

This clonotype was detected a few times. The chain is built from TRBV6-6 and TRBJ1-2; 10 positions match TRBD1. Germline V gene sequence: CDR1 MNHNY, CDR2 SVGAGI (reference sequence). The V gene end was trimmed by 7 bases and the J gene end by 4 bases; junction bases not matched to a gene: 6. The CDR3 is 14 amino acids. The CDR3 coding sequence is TGTGCCAGCACCACGGGACAGGGGATCTATGGCTACACCTTC. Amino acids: CASTTGQGIYGYTF.

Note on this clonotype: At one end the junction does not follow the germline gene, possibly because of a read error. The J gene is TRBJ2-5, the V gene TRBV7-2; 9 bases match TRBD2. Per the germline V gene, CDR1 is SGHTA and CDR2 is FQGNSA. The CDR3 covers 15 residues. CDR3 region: CVSSSSRTSVETQYF. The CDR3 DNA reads TGTGTCAGCAGCTCCAGTCGGACTAGCGTCGAGACCCAGTACTTC.

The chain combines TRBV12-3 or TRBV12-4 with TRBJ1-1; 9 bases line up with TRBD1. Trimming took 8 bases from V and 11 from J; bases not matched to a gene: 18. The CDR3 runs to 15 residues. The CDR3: CASRTQGQGQAWAFF. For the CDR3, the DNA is TGTGCCAGCCGAACTCAAGGACAGGGGCAAGCGTGGGCTTTCTTT.

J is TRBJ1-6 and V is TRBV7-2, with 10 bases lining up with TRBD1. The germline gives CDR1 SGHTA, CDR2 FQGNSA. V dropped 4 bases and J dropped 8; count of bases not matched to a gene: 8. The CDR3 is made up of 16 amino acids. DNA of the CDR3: TGTGCCAGCAGCTCCCGGACAGGGGGTAGGCATTCACCCCTCCACTTT. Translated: CASSSRTGGRHSPLHF.

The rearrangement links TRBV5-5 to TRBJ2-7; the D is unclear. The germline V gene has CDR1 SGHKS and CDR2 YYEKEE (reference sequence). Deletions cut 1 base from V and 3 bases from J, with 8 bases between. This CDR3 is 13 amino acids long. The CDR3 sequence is CASSLLLRYEQYF. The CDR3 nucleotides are TGTGCCAGCAGCTTGCTCCTCCGCTACGAGCAGTACTTC.

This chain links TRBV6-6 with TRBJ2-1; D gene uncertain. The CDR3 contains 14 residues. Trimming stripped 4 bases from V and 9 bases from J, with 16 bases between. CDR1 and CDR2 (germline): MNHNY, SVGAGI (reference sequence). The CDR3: CASSSNPFSFEQFF. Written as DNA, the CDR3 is TGTGCCAGCAGTTCAAATCCCTTTAGTTTTGAGCAGTTCTTC.

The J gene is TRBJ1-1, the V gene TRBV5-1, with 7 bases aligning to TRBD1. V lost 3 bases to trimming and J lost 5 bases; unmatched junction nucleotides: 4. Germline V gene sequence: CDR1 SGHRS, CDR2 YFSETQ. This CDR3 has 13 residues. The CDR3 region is CASSSQGLTEAFF. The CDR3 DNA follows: TGCGCCAGCAGCTCACAGGGGTTGACTGAAGCTTTCTTT.

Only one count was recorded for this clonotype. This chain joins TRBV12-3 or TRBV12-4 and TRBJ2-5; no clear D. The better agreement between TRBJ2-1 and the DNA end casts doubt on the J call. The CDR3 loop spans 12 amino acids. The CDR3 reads CASSFLQETQFF. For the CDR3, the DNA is TGTGCCAGCAGTTTTCTCCAGGAGACCCAGTTCTTC.